The rows below give T cell receptor beta chains drawn from one sample of a study of shared clonotypes between healthy human individuals. This table comes from immunoSEQ multiplex PCR, and its TCRdb copy is limited to in-frame clones, with some not included. The sample includes about 190,000 clones, 66% of them seen just once. Material for sequencing was memory CD4+ T cells sorted from blood. These receptors were collected from a man aged 30 to 39 in good health. CDR3s include the opening cysteine and the closing phenylalanine or tryptophan. Each record gives: J gene, D gene, clone size, V gene, CDR3 protein, CDR3 DNA. The D gene is left open where the match is weak. Part of the rows lack a size; the others show once, few, many or a class for expanded clones.

J: TRBJ2-7
D: -
size: -
V: TRBV29-1
CDR3: CSVNRDSYEQYF
DNA: TGCAGCGTAAACAGGGACTCCTACGAGCAGTACTTC

J: TRBJ2-2
D: -
size: -
V: TRBV9
CDR3: CASSVSSAGELFF
DNA: TGTGCCAGCAGCGTCTCCTCGGCCGGGGAGCTGTTTTTT

J: TRBJ2-4
D: -
size: few
V: TRBV11-2
CDR3: CASSLASPAKNIQYF
DNA: TGTGCCAGCAGCTTAGCTAGCCCAGCCAAAAACATTCAGTACTTC

J: TRBJ2-5
D: -
size: -
V: TRBV25-1
CDR3: CASSVGDGRAETQYF
DNA: TGTGCCAGCAGTGTAGGGGACGGCCGAGCAGAGACCCAGTACTTC

J: TRBJ2-3
D: TRBD2
size: few
V: TRBV5-1
CDR3: CATRTSGSTDTQYF
DNA: TGCGCCACTCGGACTAGCGGGAGCACAGATACGCAGTATTTT

J: TRBJ2-6
D: -
size: few
V: TRBV25-1
CDR3: CASRESGANVLTF
DNA: TGTGCCAGCCGGGAATCTGGGGCCAACGTCCTGACTTTC

J: TRBJ1-4
D: TRBD1
size: once
V: TRBV5-5
CDR3: CASSLDRVNEKLFF
DNA: TGTGCCAGCAGCCTGGACAGGGTTAACGAAAAACTGTTTTTT

J: TRBJ2-7
D: -
size: -
V: TRBV13
CDR3: CASSLGTSVEQYF
DNA: TGTGCCAGCAGCTTAGGGACATCCGTCGAGCAGTACTTC

J: TRBJ2-3
D: -
size: -
V: TRBV5-1
CDR3: CASSNADTQYF
DNA: TGCGCCAGCAGCAATGCAGATACGCAGTATTTT

J: TRBJ1-5
D: TRBD1
size: few
V: TRBV28
CDR3: CASSLQDRGNQPQHF
DNA: TGTGCCAGCAGTCTCCAGGACAGGGGCAATCAGCCCCAGCATTTT

J: TRBJ2-7
D: -
size: many
V: TRBV10-2
CDR3: CASSESTTYEQYF
DNA: TGCGCCAGCAGTGAGAGTACAACCTACGAGCAGTACTTC

J: TRBJ2-1
D: TRBD2
size: once
V: TRBV27
CDR3: CASRGRTSGRYNEQFF
DNA: TGTGCCAGCAGAGGTCGAACTAGCGGGAGATACAATGAGCAGTTCTTC

J: TRBJ2-5
D: -
size: -
V: TRBV5-1
CDR3: CASSLTASQETQYF
DNA: TGCGCCAGCAGCCTGACGGCGAGCCAAGAGACCCAGTACTTC

J: TRBJ1-1
D: -
size: -
V: TRBV29-1
CDR3: CSVEVGGNTEAFF
DNA: TGCAGCGTTGAAGTGGGGGGGAACACTGAAGCTTTCTTT

J: TRBJ2-1
D: -
size: few
V: TRBV5-1
CDR3: CASSLAQTVHEQFF
DNA: TGCGCCAGCAGCTTGGCCCAGACGGTGCATGAGCAGTTCTTC

J: TRBJ2-1
D: TRBD2
size: -
V: TRBV28
CDR3: CASSLSLAVIYNEQFF
DNA: TGTGCCAGCAGTTTATCTCTAGCGGTCATTTACAATGAGCAGTTCTTC

J: TRBJ2-7
D: -
size: few
V: TRBV6-1
CDR3: CASRAVGAGSYEQYF
DNA: TGTGCCAGCAGGGCAGTCGGGGCAGGGTCCTACGAGCAGTACTTC

J: TRBJ2-7
D: TRBD2
size: -
V: TRBV4-1
CDR3: CASSQLDFLAGGAYEQYF
DNA: TGCGCCAGCAGCCAACTAGATTTTCTAGCGGGAGGAGCCTACGAGCAGTACTTC

J: TRBJ2-2
D: -
size: -
V: TRBV5-6
CDR3: CASSPTGSYTGELFF
DNA: TGTGCCAGCAGCCCTACCGGGAGTTACACCGGGGAGCTGTTTTTT